One sample yielded the 26 T cell receptor beta chains listed below, sequenced in a study of blood T cells in healthy people across ages. Primers used in a second PCR of roughly 7 to 12 cycles were a sample-barcoded 5' primer and a J-beta primer mix. TCRdb processed the 5' RACE reads anew with MiXCR; each CDR3 protein has one entry. The sample contains some 1.1 million distinct CDR3 sequences, roughly two fifths of which appear only once. Specimen: blood. These receptors were taken from a man in his late teens or twenties in good health.

CDR3 in DNA: TGCAGTGCTAGATACCAGGCCCACGAGCAGTACTTC. It yields the protein CSARYQAHEQYF. The chain has TRBV20-1 and TRBJ2-7, with D hard to call. Germline CDR1 DFQATT, CDR2 SNEGSKA (reference sequence). Trimming left V 2 bases short and J 5 bases short, with 10 bases between. The CDR3 spans 12 residues.

The V and J genes are TRBV7-8 and TRBJ2-3, with 12 nucleotides matching TRBD2. V lost 5 bases to trimming and J lost 2 bases; unmatched junction nucleotides: 8. The CDR3 is made up of 17 amino acids. CDR1 SGHVS and CDR2 FQNEAQ come from the germline V gene. The CDR3 protein is CASSPLRLAGDTDTQYF. As DNA, the CDR3 is TGTGCCAGCAGCCCTCTCAGACTAGCGGGGGACACAGATACGCAGTATTTT.

The V and J genes are TRBV9 and TRBJ2-3; 9 nucleotides agree with TRBD2. Germline V lookup: CDR1 SGDLS, CDR2 YYNGEE. The CDR3 sequence is 15 residues long. After removal of 0 bases from V and 3 bases from J, the junction contained 2 bases not matched to a gene. CDR3 amino acids: CASSVVAGETDTQYF. The CDR3 DNA is TGTGCCAGCAGCGTAGTAGCGGGGGAAACAGATACGCAGTATTTT.

The rearrangement links TRBV20-1 to TRBJ1-2; the D is unclear. Germline assignment: CDR1 DFQATT and CDR2 SNEGSKA (reference sequence). The germline V and J ends were trimmed by 6 bases and 8 bases, with 19 bases remaining between them. The CDR3 is 13 residues long. The CDR3 loop is CSAPDRILGGYTF. The CDR3 region has the DNA TGCAGTGCCCCGGACCGAATACTCGGAGGCTACACCTTC.

With respect to this clonotype: This may stem from a read error, because a much larger clone lies one nucleotide away. The chain recombines TRBV12-3 or TRBV12-4 with TRBJ2-7; D may be TRBD1 or TRBD2 (5 bases each). The CDR3 sequence is 17 residues long. V lost 4 bases to trimming and J lost 2 bases, with 21 bases between them. CDR3 residues: CASSSPGEGQAPYEQYF. The DNA of the CDR3 is TGTGCCAGCAGTTCCCCAGGAGAGGGGCAGGCTCCCTACGAGCAGTACTTC.

The genes are TRBV7-9 and TRBJ1-2; 10 positions match TRBD1. CDR3 size: 15 residues. J lost 4 bases, V lost 4 bases, and 6 bases had no gene match. Germline assignment: CDR1 SEHNR and CDR2 FQNEAQ (reference sequence). This CDR3 is CASSSGTGDGYGYTF. In DNA, the CDR3 is TGTGCCAGCAGCTCAGGGACAGGGGACGGCTATGGCTACACCTTC. Looking up the rest from reference TRBV7-9 and TRBJ1-2 gives the full variable domain: DTGVSQNPRHKITKRGQNVTFRCDPISEHNRLYWYRQTLGQGPEFLTYFQNEAQLEKSRLLSDRFSAERPKGSFSTLEIQRTEQGDSAMYLCASSSGTGDGYGYTFGSGTRLTVV.

CDR3: CSAGRGEQFF. The CDR3 nucleotides read TGCAGCGCGGGGCGCGGTGAGCAGTTCTTC. This chain links TRBV29-1 with TRBJ2-1; either TRBD1 or TRBD2 may supply D (5 bases each). V gave up 7 bases and J gave up 9 bases, with 10 bases separating them. Germline V CDR1 and CDR2: SQVTM, ANQGSEA. The CDR3 contains 10 residues.

The chain has TRBV10-3 and TRBJ2-1; 10 bases are shared with TRBD2. CDR1 and CDR2 (germline): ENHRY, SYGVKD. J was trimmed by 8 bases and V by 7 bases; bases with no gene match: 8. This CDR3 has 14 amino acids. The CDR3 sequence is CAIMPAGGLYEQFF. The CDR3 coding sequence is TGTGCCATCATGCCAGCGGGGGGGCTCTATGAGCAGTTCTTC.

This chain connects TRBV7-2 to TRBJ2-3; a weak D match, TRBD2 (7 bases). V was pared by 8 bases and J by 5 bases, with 17 bases between. CDR3 size: 14 residues. Germline V CDR1 and CDR2: SGHTA, FQGNSA. The chain's CDR3 is CASAAQGGGDTQYF. Here the CDR3 DNA reads TGTGCCAGCGCCGCCCAAGGGGGGGGAGATACGCAGTATTTT.

The DNA for the CDR3 is TGCAGTGCTCGACGGGTGGCAGAGACCCAGTACTTC. Translating gives CSARRVAETQYF. This chain uses TRBV20-1 with TRBJ2-5, with D unclear. Germline V gives CDR1 DFQATT, CDR2 SNEGSKA (reference sequence). This CDR3 is built from 12 residues. Trimming took off 5 bases at V and 4 bases at J, with 11 bases between the two ends.

This chain joins TRBV6-5 and TRBJ1-1; D remains unclear. The CDR3 runs 15 residues. Germline loops: CDR1 MNHEY, CDR2 SVGAGI. V dropped 0 bases and J dropped 5 bases, with 13 bases sitting between them. CDR3 nucleotides: TGTGCCAGCAGTTACTCGAGTCTTCGGGGAACTGAAGCTTTCTTT. Translated, it gives CASSYSSLRGTEAFF.

This clonotype has more than one count but fewer than ten. This sequence joins TRBV12-3 or TRBV12-4 and TRBJ1-2, with D perhaps TRBD1 (5 bases). Trimming took 3 bases from V and 7 from J, leaving 12 bases between them. This CDR3 is built from 13 residues. The CDR3 nucleotides are TGTGCCAGCAGTTTTCGCAGGGAGGGTGGCTACACCTTC. This codes for CASSFRREGGYTF.

On this clonotype itself: One end of the junction is discordant with germline, which a read error may explain. The chain uses TRBV7-9 and TRBJ1-5, with a weak D call TRBD1 (6 bases). The CDR3 loop spans 14 amino acids. Germline V gene sequence: CDR1 SEHNR, CDR2 FQNEAQ (reference sequence). The CDR3, as DNA: TGTGCCGGCAGCCCAGACAGGAGCAATCAGCCCCAGCATTTT. As protein: CAGSPDRSNQPQHF. The full variable domain, with the rest looked up from reference TRBV7-9 and TRBJ1-5, is DTGVSQNPRHKITKRGQNVTFRCDPISEHNRLYWYRQTLGQGPEFLTYFQNEAQLEKSRLLSDRFSAERPKGSFSTLEIQRTEQGDSAMYLCAGSPDRSNQPQHFGDGTRLSIL.

The V and J genes are TRBV9 and TRBJ2-2; perhaps TRBD1 as D (6 bases). This CDR3 is 16 amino acids long. Trimming stripped 0 bases from V and 1 base from J, with 10 bases between. Per germline, CDR1 SGDLS and CDR2 YYNGEE. The CDR3 spells CASSVEQGRNTGELFF. DNA of the CDR3: TGTGCCAGCAGCGTAGAACAGGGTCGGAACACCGGGGAGCTGTTTTTT.

This clonotype was observed a handful of times. The V call is TRBV7-9, the J call TRBJ1-1; D remains ambiguous. The CDR3 length is 15 residues. The V end was cut by 0 bases, the J end by 1 base, with 9 bases between. Germline-derived CDR1 and CDR2 are SEHNR and FQNEAQ (reference sequence). CDR3 amino acids: CASSLAGFGNTEAFF. CDR3 coding DNA: TGTGCCAGCAGCTTAGCAGGTTTCGGGAACACTGAAGCTTTCTTT.

The chain employs TRBV6-2 or TRBV6-3 and TRBJ1-1, with 8 positions matching TRBD1. There are 15 residues in the CDR3. Trimming at V came to 8 bases and at J to 5 bases, leaving 13 bases not matched to a gene. The V gene's germline CDR1 is MNHEY and CDR2 SVGEGT. CDR3 coding DNA: TGTGCCAGCCGCCTGACGCGTCAGGGGGCGACTGAAGCTTTCTTT. Its translation: CASRLTRQGATEAFF.

The chain has TRBV5-1 and TRBJ2-2; perhaps D is TRBD1 or TRBD2 (5 bases each). Per germline, CDR1 SGHRS and CDR2 YFSETQ. Trimming pared 4 bases from V and 5 bases from J, leaving 18 bases between. CDR3 length: 16 residues. The chain's CDR3 is CASSDMTGTSTGELFF. The CDR3 DNA is TGCGCCAGCAGCGATATGACCGGGACGTCAACCGGGGAGCTGTTTTTT.

This chain connects TRBV24-1 to TRBJ2-5; D is perhaps TRBD2 (5 bases). The CDR3 runs to 14 residues. Germline CDR1 reads KGHDR; CDR2 reads SFDVKD. Trimming removed 4 bases at V and 3 bases at J, with 11 bases between. This CDR3 is CATSDGGGEETQYF. As DNA, the CDR3 is TGTGCCACCAGTGACGGCGGAGGAGAAGAGACCCAGTACTTC.

This chain uses TRBV5-5 with TRBJ2-5; D not resolved. Trimming pared 0 bases from V and 2 bases from J, leaving 8 bases between. Germline V gene data show CDR1 as SGHKS and CDR2 as YYEKEE (reference sequence). The CDR3 contains 14 residues. CDR3 DNA: TGTGCCAGCAGCTTGGATCCCCTGCAAGAGACCCAGTACTTC. It encodes CASSLDPLQETQYF.

The chain uses TRBV7-9 and TRBJ2-7, with 8 bases matching TRBD2. Germline V gives CDR1 SEHNR, CDR2 FQNEAQ (reference sequence). The CDR3 runs 17 residues. J lost 7 bases, V lost 4 bases, and 18 bases had no gene match. CDR3 sequence: CASSSHIRLAGNNEQYF. The CDR3 DNA sequence: TGTGCCAGCAGCTCCCACATTAGGCTAGCGGGCAACAATGAGCAGTACTTC.

The chain links TRBV24-1 to TRBJ2-1, with TRBD1 identical over 9 bases. Trimming cost V 8 bases and J 8 bases; bases outside gene matches: 15. CDR3 length: 16 residues. From germline, CDR1 is KGHDR and CDR2 SFDVKD. CDR3 DNA: TGTGCCACCATTGACCCCGGGACAGGGAGGTATCATGAGCAGTTCTTC. It encodes CATIDPGTGRYHEQFF.

V gene TRBV29-1 combines with J gene TRBJ2-4; D call uncertain. The DNA end lines up better with TRBJ2-5; the J call may be wrong. CDR1 and CDR2 from the germline V gene are SQVTM and ANQGSEA. The CDR3 has 13 amino acids. The chain's CDR3 is CSGSRLQRETQYF. The CDR3, as DNA: TGCAGCGGTTCCAGACTCCAAAGAGAGACCCAGTACTTC.

About this clonotype: One end of the junction varies from germline; a read error may be responsible. CDR3 sequence (DNA): TGCGCCAGCAGCCAAGATCTTACCTCTAGCACAGATACGCAGTATTTT. It is translated as CASSQDLTSSTDTQYF. This chain connects TRBV4-2 to TRBJ2-3; D gene ambiguous. CDR3 length equals 16 residues. Looked up from germline, CDR1 is LGHNA and CDR2 is YNFKEQ.

This clonotype was found a few times. This chain links TRBV27 with TRBJ1-2; D unclear. Germline CDR1 MNHEY, CDR2 SMNVEV (reference sequence). The V end lost 7 bases, the J end lost 4 bases, and 13 bases lay between the germline ends. The CDR3 consists of 13 residues. CDR3 bases: TGTGCCAGCACCGGAACATCGGGCTATGGCTACACCTTC. This gives the protein CASTGTSGYGYTF.

The chain carries TRBV5-5 and TRBJ2-5; D might be TRBD2 (6 bases). The germline V gene encodes CDR1 SGHKS and CDR2 YYEKEE (reference sequence). This CDR3 comprises 17 residues. Deletions cut 0 bases from V and 4 bases from J, with 19 bases between. The CDR3 DNA reads TGTGCCAGCAGCTTGGGGGGTAGGCGGGGAGGTCGAGAGACCCAGTACTTC. Protein sequence: CASSLGGRRGGRETQYF.

This chain connects TRBV19 to TRBJ1-6; the D is unclear. The CDR3 spans 16 residues. CDR1 is LNHDA, CDR2 SQIVND, per germline (reference sequence). Trimming cost V 4 bases and J 11 bases, with 21 bases left between them. CDR3 residues: CASSTILGPSIPPLHF. The DNA of the CDR3 is TGTGCCAGTAGTACAATCCTCGGCCCTTCAATCCCACCCCTCCACTTT. The whole variable domain, remainder taken from reference TRBV19 and TRBJ1-6, is DGGITQSPKYLFRKEGQNVTLSCEQNLNHDAMYWYRQDPGQGLRLIYYSQIVNDFQKGDIAEGYSVSREKKESFPLTVTSAQKNPTAFYLCASSTILGPSIPPLHFGNGTRLTVT.